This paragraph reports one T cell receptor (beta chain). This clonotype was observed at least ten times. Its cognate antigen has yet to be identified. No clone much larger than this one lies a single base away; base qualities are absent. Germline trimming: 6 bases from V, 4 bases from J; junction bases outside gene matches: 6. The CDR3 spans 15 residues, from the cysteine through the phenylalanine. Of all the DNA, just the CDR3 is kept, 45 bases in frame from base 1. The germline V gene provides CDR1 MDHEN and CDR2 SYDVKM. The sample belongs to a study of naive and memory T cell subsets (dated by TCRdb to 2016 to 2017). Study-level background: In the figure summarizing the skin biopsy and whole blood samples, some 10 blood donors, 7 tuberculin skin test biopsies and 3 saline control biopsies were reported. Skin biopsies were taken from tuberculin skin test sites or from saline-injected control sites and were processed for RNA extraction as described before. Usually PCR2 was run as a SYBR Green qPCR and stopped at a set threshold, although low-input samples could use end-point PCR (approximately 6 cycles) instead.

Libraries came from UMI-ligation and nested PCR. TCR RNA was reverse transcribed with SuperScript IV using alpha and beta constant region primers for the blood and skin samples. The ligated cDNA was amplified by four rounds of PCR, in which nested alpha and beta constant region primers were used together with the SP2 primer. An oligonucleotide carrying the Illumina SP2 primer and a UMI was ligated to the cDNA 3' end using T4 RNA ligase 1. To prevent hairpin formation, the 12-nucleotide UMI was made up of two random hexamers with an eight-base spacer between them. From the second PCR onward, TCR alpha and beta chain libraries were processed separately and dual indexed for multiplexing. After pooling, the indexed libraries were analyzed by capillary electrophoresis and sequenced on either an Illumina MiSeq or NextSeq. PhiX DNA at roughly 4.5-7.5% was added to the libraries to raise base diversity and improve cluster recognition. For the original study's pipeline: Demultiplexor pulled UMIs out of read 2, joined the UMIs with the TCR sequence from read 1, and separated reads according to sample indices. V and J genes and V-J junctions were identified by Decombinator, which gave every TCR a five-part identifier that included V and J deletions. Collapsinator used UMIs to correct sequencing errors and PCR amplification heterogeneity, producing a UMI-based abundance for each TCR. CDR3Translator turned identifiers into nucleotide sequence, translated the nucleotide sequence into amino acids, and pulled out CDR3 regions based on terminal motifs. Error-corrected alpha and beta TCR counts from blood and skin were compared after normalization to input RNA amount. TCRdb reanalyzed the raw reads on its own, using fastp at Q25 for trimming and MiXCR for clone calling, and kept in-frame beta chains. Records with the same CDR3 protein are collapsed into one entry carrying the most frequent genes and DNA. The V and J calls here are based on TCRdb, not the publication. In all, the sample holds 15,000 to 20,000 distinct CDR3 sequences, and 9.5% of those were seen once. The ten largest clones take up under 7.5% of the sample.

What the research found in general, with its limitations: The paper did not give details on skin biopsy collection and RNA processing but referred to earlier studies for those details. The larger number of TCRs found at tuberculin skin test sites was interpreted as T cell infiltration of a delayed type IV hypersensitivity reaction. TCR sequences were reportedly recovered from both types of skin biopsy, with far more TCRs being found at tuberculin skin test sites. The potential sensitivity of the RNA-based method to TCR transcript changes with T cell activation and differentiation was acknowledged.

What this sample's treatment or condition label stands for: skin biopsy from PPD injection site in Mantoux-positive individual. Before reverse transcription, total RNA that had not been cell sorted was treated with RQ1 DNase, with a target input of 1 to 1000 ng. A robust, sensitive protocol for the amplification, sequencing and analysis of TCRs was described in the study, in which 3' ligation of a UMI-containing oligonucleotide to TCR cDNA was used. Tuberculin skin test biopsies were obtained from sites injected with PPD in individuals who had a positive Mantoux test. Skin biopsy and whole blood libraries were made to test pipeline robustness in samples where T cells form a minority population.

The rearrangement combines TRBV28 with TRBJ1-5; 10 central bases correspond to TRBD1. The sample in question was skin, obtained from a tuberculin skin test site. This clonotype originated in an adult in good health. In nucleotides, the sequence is TGTGCCAGCAGGGGACAGGGGTTAGGGAATCAGCCCCAGCATTTT. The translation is CASRGQGLGNQPQHF.